This T cell receptor beta chain was sequenced for a study of cytomegalovirus exposure and HLA in healthy donors. PCR primers comprised 60 Vbeta and 13 Jbeta primers. Assay: immunoSEQ multiplex PCR; the TCRdb copy retains only in-frame clones and omits some. This sample has some 130,000 clones, with 60% to 75% found just once. The germline V gene has CDR1 MNHEY and CDR2 SMNVEV (reference sequence). J lost 4 bases, V lost 3 bases, and 3 bases had no gene match. The CDR3 runs to 15 residues. The receptor was derived from a human donor in good health. This rearrangement joins TRBV27 to TRBJ2-1, with 10 bases matching TRBD1. Sample: PBMCs. The CDR3 loop is CASSFGGQGYNEQFF. DNA of the CDR3: TGTGCCAGCAGTTTCGGGGGACAGGGGTACAATGAGCAGTTCTTC.